The clone carrying this TCR beta chain showed up just a few times. Its antigen is not known. This entry is derived from a study of regulatory T cells in long-lasting Graves disease. Findings and caveats of the study: Lower TCR diversity characterized persistent Graves' patients relative to newly diagnosed patients. TRBV28 was favored in persistent disease, as were TRBJ1-2 and TRBJ2-5.

As for time point: persistent/refractory GD, antithyroid drugs over 5 years with positive TRAb. PBMCs were the source of the RNA used for TCR sequencing. It was by American Thyroid Association guidelines that Graves' disease was diagnosed. The germline CDR1 and CDR2 sequences are DFQATT and SNEGSKA (reference sequence). The CDR3 is made up of 16 amino acids. Unmatched junction bases numbered 16, after V lost 5 bases and J lost 5 bases. iRepertoire HTBI primers and Arm-PCR of CDR3 regions built TCR beta libraries. Each CDR3 protein is one row after TCRdb ran MiXCR on the multiplex PCR reads. The data hold approximately 440,000 distinct CDR3 sequences, with roughly a quarter observed a single time.

This clonotype originated in a female donor with Graves disease. The sample consisted of peripheral blood mononuclear cells (PBMCs), taken when the disease was refractory, from a patient treated with antithyroid drugs. The gene calls are TRBV20-1 and TRBJ1-2; 8 positions agree with TRBD1. CDR3 bases: TGCAGTGCTCCTCCTAATACAGGGGGTCGAGGTTATGGCTACACCTTC. It is translated as CSAPPNTGGRGYGYTF.